This TCR beta chain was sequenced for a study of shared clonotypes between healthy human individuals. About the research overall: Three plates each covered CD4 naive and memory; CD8 naive two, CD8 memory one.

Per germline, CDR1 GTSNPN and CDR2 SVGIG (reference sequence). The V and J ends lost 4 bases and 4 bases, in that order; junction bases with no gene match: 8. The CDR3 consists of 15 residues. Only Caucasian adults living in Nashville, Tennessee made up the donor group. Sequencing used immunoSEQ multiplex PCR; TCRdb keeps in-frame clones, though not all of them. The sample contains a few million clones, roughly nine tenths of which appear only once. The source of this sequence is a man younger than 35 in good health. The specimen was naive CD4+ T cells sorted from blood. This sample's subset: CD45RA+ positively selected. The V and J genes are TRBV30 and TRBJ2-2; 8 bases are a match to TRBD1. CDR3 in amino acids: CAWNGQGLVTGELFF. CDR3 in DNA: TGTGCCTGGAATGGACAGGGTTTAGTCACCGGGGAGCTGTTTTTT.